This T cell receptor (beta chain) was identified during a study of blood T cell repertoires in COVID-19. As for the study in general: Acute and convalescent COVID-19 specimens originated in the United States, Italy and Spain. The cDNA or gDNA used as material had been derived from T cells, B-cell-depleted T cells, or PBMCs.

Original analysis: The authors estimated nucleated cell counts from reference gene primer amplification. TCRdb keeps only in-frame clones here, not all; method: immunoSEQ multiplex PCR. The DNA gave D and trimming, while V, J and clone size come from that table. The table records about 100,000 clones, almost 80% of them present only once. Deletions cut 8 bases from V and 6 bases from J, with 10 bases between. Germline V gives CDR1 SQVTM, CDR2 ANQGSEA. The CDR3 length is 10 residues. This TCR derives from a man in his 70s with active or convalescent COVID-19. The chain combines TRBV29-1 with TRBJ1-2; a possible D gene is TRBD1 (6 bases). The sequenced sample was peripheral blood. CDR3: CSIRTDGYTF. Here the CDR3 DNA reads TGCAGCATTAGGACAGATGGCTACACCTTC. Full variable domain (missing parts from reference TRBV29-1 and TRBJ1-2): SAVISQKPSRDICQRGTSLTIQCQVDSQVTMMFWYRQQPGQSLTLIATANQGSEATYESGFVIDKFPISRPNLTFSTLTVSNMSPEDSSIYLCSIRTDGYTFGSGTRLTVV.